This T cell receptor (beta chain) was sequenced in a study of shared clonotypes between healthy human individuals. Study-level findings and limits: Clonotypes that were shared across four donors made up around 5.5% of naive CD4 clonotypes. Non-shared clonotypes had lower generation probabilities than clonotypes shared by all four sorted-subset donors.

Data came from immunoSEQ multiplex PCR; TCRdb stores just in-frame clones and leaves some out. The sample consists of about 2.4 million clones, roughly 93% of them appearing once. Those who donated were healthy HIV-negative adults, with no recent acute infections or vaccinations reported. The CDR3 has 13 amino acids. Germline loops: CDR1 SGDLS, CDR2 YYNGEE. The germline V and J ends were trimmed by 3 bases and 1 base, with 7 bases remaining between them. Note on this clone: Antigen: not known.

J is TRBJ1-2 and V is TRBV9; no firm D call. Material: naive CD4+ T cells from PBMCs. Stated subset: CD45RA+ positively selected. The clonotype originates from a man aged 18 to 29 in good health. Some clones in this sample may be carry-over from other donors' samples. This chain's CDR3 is CASSEGVNYGYTF. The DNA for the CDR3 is TGTGCCAGCAGCGAGGGAGTTAACTATGGCTACACCTTC.